Sequencing of this T cell receptor beta chain was carried out in a study of T cells after posttransplantation cyclophosphamide (dated by TCRdb to the mid-2010s). With respect to the entire study: T cell repertoire reconstitution was tracked by TRB sequencing after myeloablative bone marrow transplantation in which posttransplantation cyclophosphamide was used as GVHD prophylaxis. Antigen receptor sequencing covered samples from some 35 PTCy-treated patients and 16 of their related bone marrow donors. Blood from every one of the 30 to 40 PTCy patients who had 1-year posttransplant specimens underwent TRB sequencing. In 3 patients, up to 3 additional blood samples taken between 2 and 5.2 years after transplant also underwent TRB sequencing, as did pretransplant blood from several patients. TRA and TRB clonality were tightly correlated in about 10 samples, so subsequent TCR analyses focused on TRB only. Public TRB sequences were queried against a database of over 3,500 sequences associated with responses to pathogens, tumor antigens, self-antigens and alloantigens. Overall study outcomes, separate from this receptor: At 1-2 months, donor-recipient similarity was low but rose over the first year, and the later blood repertoires were often dominated by donor CD8+ memory clones. The TRB repertoires of T cells infiltrating skin or GI tract showed only limited overlap with the TRB repertoires of T cells in blood. Across 40 to 55 patients, TRB clonality was highly associated with recipient CMV seropositivity and CMV reactivation, and diversity in PTCy patients was similar to diversity in CNI/methotrexate controls.

CDR1 and CDR2 were assigned from the germline V gene as KGHSY and FQNENV. Trimming takes 3 bases from V and 2 bases from J, and the germline ends sit 8 bases apart. Including the terminal cysteine and phenylalanine, the CDR3 comprises 13 residues. Solely the CDR3 DNA is kept, with 39 bases framed from the first base. TRB sequencing was run on genomic DNA with either the immunoSEQ assay at survey resolution or the hsTCRB kit. The authors processed their data as follows. The immunoSEQ software handled the initial read processing, while the LymphoSeq R package was used for the repertoire analyses. Clonality was calculated as 1 minus normalized Shannon entropy, and the Gini coefficient was also calculated for each TRB dataset. Phenotypes of unsorted samples were inferred by mapping TRB sequences from sorted subsets of the recipient or donor onto the same recipient's unsorted samples. The immuneACCESS repertoire file appears here via TCRdb, limited to in-frame rearrangements. These files lack a portion of the clones; in checked studies, under half of the deficit traces to unresolved V genes, and the cause of the others is not known. That table supplies the V and J calls and clone size; D and trimming were determined from the DNA. The sample includes around 9,000 clones, with nearly 99% observed a single time. The ten biggest clones cover under 0.3% of the sample.

In the case of this clone: This clone's antigen is unknown. Base qualities are not provided; no much larger clone lies one nucleotide away.

Related bone marrow donors provided peripheral blood samples on the day of marrow donation. Naive T cells were defined as viable CD3+CD4+ or CD3+CD8+ cells that were CCR7+CD45RA+CD45RO-CD95-CD27+CD28+. Mononuclear cells from peripheral blood and bone marrow were separated by Ficoll-Hypaque density centrifugation and then cryopreserved. CD4+ and CD8+ T cells, including naive and memory subsets, were sorted by FACS using a FACSAria II. This sequence was found in a man in his fifties or sixties in good health, CMV-negative, and a related stem cell transplant donor. The rearranged chain carries TRBV16 and TRBJ2-7, with no confident D gene call. The sequenced sample was naive CD8+ T cells sorted from PBMCs. The CDR3 region: CASSQAQTYEQYF. The base sequence is TGTGCCAGCAGCCAGGCCCAAACCTACGAGCAGTACTTC.